Presented here are 22 T cell receptor beta chains from one specimen sequenced in a study of graft-versus-host responses after intestinal transplantation (dated by TCRdb to the early 2020s). The sample's time point label, decoded: cells obtained before transplantation from donor or recipient. Receptors were amplified or captured by the immunoSEQ multiplex PCR assay. As stored in TCRdb, this immuneACCESS dataset retains in-frame rearrangements with V and J assigned. A fraction of the clones does not appear; measured against another copy, unresolved V genes explain less than half of the discrepancy, and the remainder lacks a known reason. The sample table lists tens of thousands of clones, about four fifths of them with a count of one. The ten largest make up roughly 0.45% of the sample. What these receptors recognize is not known. The material sequenced was unstimulated CD4+ T cells sorted from spleen or lymph node cells, taken before transplant. These receptor sequences come from a human donor who was the organ donor for an intestinal transplant.

The chain joins TRBV6-1 to TRBJ1-3, with D hard to call. The CDR3 runs 14 residues. The V end lost 3 bases, the J end lost 0 bases, and 6 bases lay between the germline ends. Per germline, CDR1 MNHNS and CDR2 SASEGT. The CDR3 DNA follows: TGTGCCAGCAGTGATGGGGTCTCTGGAAACACCATATATTTT. Its protein is CASSDGVSGNTIYF.

This chain connects TRBV4-2 to TRBJ2-7; D might be TRBD2 (5 bases). The length of the CDR3 is 15 residues. Per germline, CDR1 LGHNA and CDR2 YNFKEQ. V was cut by 3 bases and J by 0 bases, with 12 bases left in between. The CDR3 is CASSHLSASSYEQYF. DNA for the CDR3: TGTGCCAGCAGCCATCTTAGCGCCAGCTCCTACGAGCAGTACTTC.

As to this clone: The same CDR3 is also encoded by other DNA sequences in this sample. The rearrangement links TRBV27 to TRBJ2-3, with TRBD1 matching over 7 bases. V gave up 1 base and J gave up 1 base; unmatched junction bases: 14. The V gene's germline CDR1 is MNHEY and CDR2 SMNVEV (reference sequence). The CDR3 loop spans 19 amino acids. CDR3: CASSLFNRGGRPGTDTQYF. DNA of the CDR3: TGTGCCAGCAGTTTATTTAACAGGGGTGGTAGACCAGGCACAGATACGCAGTATTTT.

V is TRBV9 and J is TRBJ2-3; D possibly corresponds to TRBD2 (6 bases). Germline assignment: CDR1 SGDLS and CDR2 YYNGEE. CDR3 length: 20 residues. The V and J ends lost 4 bases and 3 bases respectively, with 30 bases between them. CDR3 loop: CASSYRTAGTLLRGTDTQYF. Here the CDR3 DNA reads TGTGCCAGCAGCTACCGAACCGCGGGAACGCTCCTTCGGGGGACAGATACGCAGTATTTT.

This chain links TRBV19 with TRBJ2-5; D gene uncertain. The J call is doubtful: the DNA matches TRBJ2-7 better. The CDR3 consists of 13 residues. Germline lookup yields CDR1 LNHDA and CDR2 SQIVND (reference sequence). The CDR3: CASSPDGTYEQYF. In nucleotides, the CDR3 is TGTGCCAGTAGTCCCGACGGAACCTACGAGCAGTACTTC.

This chain connects TRBV19 to TRBJ2-1; 9 bases fit TRBD2. Germline lookup yields CDR1 LNHDA and CDR2 SQIVND (reference sequence). This CDR3 contains 14 residues. V gave up 6 bases and J gave up 7 bases; unmatched junction bases: 7. CDR3 nucleotide sequence: TGTGCCAGTAGCCCTAGGACTAGCGTGAATGAGCAGTTCTTC. Protein sequence: CASSPRTSVNEQFF.

V gene TRBV10-1 combines with J gene TRBJ2-7; D unresolved. CDR3 length equals 13 residues. V lost 0 bases and J 5 bases, leaving 8 bases between the germline ends. Germline loops: CDR1 WNHNN, CDR2 SYGVQD (reference sequence). This chain's CDR3 is CASSESGYDEQYF. CDR3 DNA: TGCGCCAGCAGTGAGTCAGGGTACGACGAGCAGTACTTC.

The chain has TRBV13 and TRBJ1-1; D is ambiguous. Trimming shortened V by 0 bases and J by 3 bases, and 14 bases separated the two germline ends. Germline values: CDR1 PRHDT, CDR2 FYEKMQ (reference sequence). The CDR3 runs 16 residues. The CDR3 nucleotides are TGTGCCAGCAGCTTAGGGATTAGGGTAAGGGACACTGAAGCTTTCTTT. The encoded protein is CASSLGIRVRDTEAFF.

V gene TRBV6-1 combines with J gene TRBJ2-3; D is unclear. The CDR3 extends over 11 amino acids. Per the germline V gene, CDR1 is MNHNS and CDR2 is SASEGT. V dropped 2 bases and J dropped 11 bases, with 8 bases sitting between them. CDR3: CASSENAGQYF. CDR3 coding DNA: TGTGCCAGCAGTGAAAACGCCGGGCAGTATTTT.

This sequence joins TRBV19 and TRBJ1-3, with D unresolved. Trimming stripped 2 bases from V and 3 bases from J, with 11 bases between. CDR3 length: 15 residues. From germline, CDR1 is LNHDA and CDR2 SQIVND (reference sequence). CDR3 loop: CASSIRWLDGNTIYF. The CDR3 DNA is TGTGCCAGTAGTATACGTTGGCTGGATGGAAACACCATATATTTT.

The J gene is TRBJ1-5, the V gene TRBV7-6; the match to TRBD1 covers 7 bases. The CDR3 spans 13 residues. Unmatched junction bases numbered 0, after V lost 1 base and J lost 6 bases. The germline CDR1 and CDR2 sequences are SGHVS and FNYEAQ. CDR3 bases: TGTGCCAGCAGCTTAGGACAGGGTCAGCCCCAGCATTTT. It specifies CASSLGQGQPQHF.

The chain recombines TRBV7-9 with TRBJ1-3; tentatively, D is TRBD1 (5 bases). Germline CDR1 reads SEHNR; CDR2 reads FQNEAQ (reference sequence). Trimming removed 4 bases from V and 1 base from J, with 8 bases in between. There are 14 residues in the CDR3. CDR3 protein: CASSWGGSGNTIYF. The CDR3, as DNA: TGTGCCAGCAGCTGGGGGGGATCTGGAAACACCATATATTTT. The full variable domain, completed using reference TRBV7-9 and TRBJ1-3, is DTGVSQNPRHKITKRGQNVTFRCDPISEHNRLYWYRQTLGQGPEFLTYFQNEAQLEKSRLLSDRFSAERPKGSFSTLEIQRTEQGDSAMYLCASSWGGSGNTIYFGEGSWLTVV.

This chain joins TRBV5-4 and TRBJ2-5, with D maybe TRBD2 (6 bases). Germline V gene sequence: CDR1 SGHNT, CDR2 YYREEE (reference sequence). This CDR3 is 16 amino acids long. The V end was cut by 4 bases, the J end by 5 bases, with 21 bases between. CDR3 DNA sequence: TGTGCCAGCAGCCCCGTGCGGGACTTCCAGGAGGAGACCCAGTACTTC. It yields the protein CASSPVRDFQEETQYF.

This sequence joins TRBV27 and TRBJ2-1; TRBD2 agrees at 7 bases. The CDR3 length is 13 residues. Germline trimming cut 7 bases from V and 9 bases from J; bases unmatched to any gene: 9. Germline V gives CDR1 MNHEY, CDR2 SMNVEV (reference sequence). The DNA of the CDR3 is TGTGCCAGCATCCCTCGCGGGGAGGGTGAGCAGTTCTTC. Translated, it gives CASIPRGEGEQFF.

The sample holds one count of this clone. The V and J genes are TRBV7-2 and TRBJ2-3, with a weak D call TRBD2 (5 bases). Trimming pared 4 bases from V and 5 bases from J, leaving 13 bases between. Germline V gene lookup returns CDR1 SGHTA and CDR2 FQGNSA. The CDR3 runs to 14 residues. The CDR3 spells CASSSRVGVDTQYF. The CDR3 coding sequence is TGTGCCAGCAGCTCCCGGGTCGGGGTAGATACGCAGTATTTT. The full variable domain, with the rest looked up from reference TRBV7-2 and TRBJ2-3, is GAGVSQSPSNKVTEKGKDVELRCDPISGHTALYWYRQSLGQGLEFLIYFQGNSAPDKSGLPSDRFSAERTGGSVSTLTIQRTQQEDSAVYLCASSSRVGVDTQYFGPGTRLTVL.

V usage is TRBV9 and J usage is TRBJ2-1, with 9 bases identical to TRBD2. The J segment lost 6 bases and the V segment lost 0 bases, leaving 16 bases of the junction unmatched. This CDR3 spans 19 amino acids. Germline lookup yields CDR1 SGDLS and CDR2 YYNGEE. Here the CDR3 DNA reads TGTGCCAGCAGCGTAGGGGCTCTGGCGGGAGGGCCAGTAGTCAATGAGCAGTTCTTC. Encoded protein: CASSVGALAGGPVVNEQFF. The entire variable domain, with the rest obtained from reference TRBV9 and TRBJ2-1, is as follows: DSGVTQTPKHLITATGQRVTLRCSPRSGDLSVYWYQQSLDQGLQFLIQYYNGEERAKGNILERFSAQQFPDLHSELNLSSLELGDSALYFCASSVGALAGGPVVNEQFFGPGTRLTVL.

The rearrangement links TRBV5-4 to TRBJ2-3; TRBD1 matches 7 bases. This CDR3 spans 17 amino acids. After removal of 0 bases from V and 2 bases from J, the junction contained 9 bases not matched to a gene. Germline CDR1 and CDR2: SGHNT and YYREEE (reference sequence). The CDR3 bases are TGTGCCAGCAGCTTGGACCCGACAGGGATCTCCACAGATACGCAGTATTTT. This codes for CASSLDPTGISTDTQYF. The full variable domain, rest sourced from reference TRBV5-4 and TRBJ2-3, is ETGVTQSPTHLIKTRGQQVTLRCSSQSGHNTVSWYQQALGQGPQFIFQYYREEENGRGNFPPRFSGLQFPNYSSELNVNALELDDSALYLCASSLDPTGISTDTQYFGPGTRLTVL.

This sequence joins TRBV6-5 and TRBJ1-2; a possible D gene is TRBD1 (6 bases). CDR3 size: 14 residues. V shed 2 bases and J shed 5 bases, with 12 bases lying between them. Germline V CDR1 and CDR2: MNHEY, SVGAGI. The CDR3 spells CASSYGQGLYGYTF. For the CDR3, the DNA is TGTGCCAGCAGTTACGGGCAGGGGTTATATGGCTACACCTTC.

The rearrangement uses TRBV5-1 and TRBJ1-2; D is perhaps TRBD1 (6 bases). In germline, CDR1 is SGHRS, CDR2 YFSETQ. The length of the CDR3 is 13 residues. Between the trimmed V and J ends, which lost 1 base and 4 bases, there was a span of 8 bases. For the CDR3, the DNA is TGCGCCAGCAGCTTGAAGGGGGTCTATGGCTACACCTTC. Encoded protein: CASSLKGVYGYTF.

The V and J genes are TRBV18 and TRBJ1-3, with TRBD1 as a possible D gene (6 bases). Germline lookup yields CDR1 KGHSH and CDR2 LQKENI. The V and J ends lost 1 base and 0 bases respectively, with 10 bases between them. CDR3 length equals 16 residues. The CDR3 region has the DNA TGTGCCAGCTCACCACTAACGGACAGCTCTGGAAACACCATATATTTT. Amino acid sequence: CASSPLTDSSGNTIYF. The whole variable domain, remainder taken from reference TRBV18 and TRBJ1-3, is NAGVMQNPRHLVRRRGQEARLRCSPMKGHSHVYWYRQLPEEGLKFMVYLQKENIIDESGMPKERFSAEFPKEGPSILRIQQVVRGDSAAYFCASSPLTDSSGNTIYFGEGSWLTVV.

The J gene is TRBJ1-2, the V gene TRBV19; TRBD1 is a possible D gene (6 bases). Germline V gives CDR1 LNHDA, CDR2 SQIVND (reference sequence). The CDR3 is made up of 12 amino acids. Deletions cut 8 bases from V and 7 bases from J, with 14 bases between. The CDR3 bases are TGTGCCAGTTCTCAGGGGTTTGGTGGCTACACCTTC. It specifies CASSQGFGGYTF.

The CDR3 DNA reads as TGTGCCAGCAGTTCCGACAGGGCGAGAGAAAAACTGTTTTTT. Its translation: CASSSDRAREKLFF. The rearrangement links TRBV6-5 to TRBJ1-4; 7 bases line up with TRBD1. This CDR3 has 14 amino acids. Trimming cost V 4 bases and J 8 bases; bases outside gene matches: 7. Germline-derived CDR1 and CDR2 are MNHEY and SVGAGI.